This TCR beta chain was documented in a study of blood T cell repertoires in COVID-19 (dated by TCRdb to about 2020). For context, the study as a whole: The collaborator samples originated in the United States, Italy and Spain and spanned the acute and convalescent phases of COVID-19. Nearly every sample came with metadata listing a de-identified subject ID, COVID-19 status, age in years and sex. Deeply sampled blood TCRbeta repertoires from subjects exposed to, actively infected with, or recovered from COVID-19 were included in the dataset. Where available, HLA class I and class II types were obtained from metadata supplied by the sample provider rather than from assay-based typing. The samples were drawn from the first 160 participants of the ongoing ImmuneRACE study and from 950 to 1,500 subjects provided by 6 global collaborators. A freely available public database, intended as a resource for researchers studying the immune response to SARS-CoV-2, is where the repertoires were released. The material from the prospective study consisted of cDNA or gDNA derived from T cells, B-cell-depleted T cells, or PBMCs. The research as a whole found: The amount of clinical and demographic metadata varied by source and participant and was provided uncurated.

One collaborating source in Seattle enrolled patients while the patients were actively infected and followed the patients over time throughout the course of disease. The collaborating institutions used their own protocols to collect whole blood in K2EDTA tubes. For TCRbeta analysis, collaborators shipped samples as frozen whole blood, isolated PBMCs, or DNA extracted from either of those sample types. To note about this clone: This receptor's antigen is unknown. Base qualities are not provided; no much larger clone lies one nucleotide away.

TCRbeta CDR3 regions were amplified from genomic DNA by means of the immunoSEQ Assay, a bias-controlled multiplex PCR. The paper's data handling went like this. The number of nucleated cells in each sample was estimated by amplification of reference gene primers within the assay. Sequence reads were collapsed and filtered to measure the absolute abundance of every unique TCRbeta CDR3 rearrangement. Productive Simpson clonality was computed per sample as the square root of Simpson's diversity index over productive rearrangements. TCRdb limited this immuneACCESS table to in-frame rearrangements with V and J called. A share of clones is missing; checked studies link under half to unresolved V genes, and the rest is unexplained. The DNA was the basis for D and trimming; V, J and clone size are from that table. Recorded for this sample are some 70,000 clones; 88% of them occurred a single time. The top ten clones comprise 43% of the sample.

Trimming removed 6 bases from V and 10 bases from J; the gene matches leave 4 bases unexplained. From the cysteine through the phenylalanine, the CDR3 covers 13 amino acids. Of the read, only the CDR3 DNA is kept; its 39 bases are in frame from base 1. Looking up the germline V gene (reference sequence) yields CDR1 LNHDA and CDR2 SQIVND. Recombination linked TRBV19 to TRBJ1-6, with TRBD1 identical over 9 junction bases. Sequenced: peripheral blood. This sequence originates from a woman in her sixties with COVID-19, enrolled during active disease. The DNA sequence is given as TGTGCCAGTAGCACAGGGGGCAACTCACCCCTCCACTTT. It specifies CASSTGGNSPLHF.